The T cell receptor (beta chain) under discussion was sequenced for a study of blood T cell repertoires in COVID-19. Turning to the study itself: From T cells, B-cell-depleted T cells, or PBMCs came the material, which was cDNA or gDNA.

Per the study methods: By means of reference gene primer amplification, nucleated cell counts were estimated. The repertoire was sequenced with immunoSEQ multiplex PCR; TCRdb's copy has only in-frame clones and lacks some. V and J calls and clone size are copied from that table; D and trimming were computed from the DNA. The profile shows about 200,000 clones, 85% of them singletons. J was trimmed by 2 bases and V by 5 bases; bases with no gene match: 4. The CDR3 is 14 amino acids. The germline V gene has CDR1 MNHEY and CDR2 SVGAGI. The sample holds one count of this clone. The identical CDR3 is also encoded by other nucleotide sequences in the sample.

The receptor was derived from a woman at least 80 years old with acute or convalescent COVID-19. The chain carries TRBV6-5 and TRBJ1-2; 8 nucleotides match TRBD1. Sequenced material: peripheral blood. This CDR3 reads CASSPYRGNYGYTF. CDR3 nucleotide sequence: TGTGCCAGCAGTCCATACAGGGGGAACTATGGCTACACCTTC.